The rows below give T cell receptor beta chains drawn from one sample of a study of sequential checkpoint blockade in melanoma. Some clones are missing from TCRdb's copy, which holds only in-frame ones; the method was immunoSEQ multiplex PCR. The table shows about 32,000 clones, with about four fifths occurring only once. Sequenced material: CD8+ T cells sorted from blood (inferred from file names), taken from a patient given nivolumab and ipilimumab in sequence. The receptor source for this set is a human donor with melanoma. Each CDR3 is given with its conserved first and last residue. Fields, in order: D gene, clone size, J gene, V gene, CDR3 DNA, CDR3 protein. D genes are given only for firm matches. Some rows have no size entry. The others give once, few or many, or a class for an expanded clone.

.	.	TRBJ2-2	TRBV27	TGTGCCAGCACAGGGTTGGGTAAGGGGGAGCTGTTTTTT	CASTGLGKGELFF
.	few	TRBJ2-7	TRBV5-1	TGCGCCAGCAGCTTGGCCCTAGACAGTTACGAGCAGTACTTC	CASSLALDSYEQYF
.	once	TRBJ2-7	TRBV27	TGTGCCAGCAGTTTAATCGCCAGGGGATGGAACGAGCAGTACTTC	CASSLIARGWNEQYF
.	.	TRBJ1-6	TRBV6-6	TGTGCCAGCAGACTCCGGGACACGGGTAATTCACCCCTCCACTTT	CASRLRDTGNSPLHF
.	.	TRBJ2-1	TRBV19	TGTGCCAGTAGTCCCCGGAGGGTCAATGAGCAGTTCTTC	CASSPRRVNEQFF
.	few	TRBJ2-7	TRBV5-6	TGTGCCAGCAGCTTTACGCAGGGACTCTACGAGCAGTACTTC	CASSFTQGLYEQYF
TRBD1	once	TRBJ1-2	TRBV6-6	TGTGCCAGCAGTAGGACAGGGCTGGAAAACTATGGCTACACCTTC	CASSRTGLENYGYTF
TRBD2	.	TRBJ2-7	TRBV27	TGTGCCAGCAGTCCAGAGCGGGGGGTCTCCTACGAGCAGTACTTC	CASSPERGVSYEQYF
.	.	TRBJ2-5	TRBV27	TGTGCCAGCAGTATCGGCGGGCGGCTTCAAGAGACCCAGTACTTC	CASSIGGRLQETQYF
TRBD2	.	TRBJ2-5	TRBV6-5	TGTGCCAGCAGTTACATAGCTAGCGGGTCGTGGGAGACCCAGTACTTC	CASSYIASGSWETQYF
.	.	TRBJ1-1	TRBV4-1	TGCGCCAGCAGAAAAGAGGAGGGGATGAACACTGAAGCTTTCTTT	CASRKEEGMNTEAFF
TRBD2	.	TRBJ2-7	TRBV6-1	TGTGCCAGCAGTGAATACGGGAGGGGGTACGAGCAGTACTTC	CASSEYGRGYEQYF
TRBD2	.	TRBJ2-1	TRBV6-1	TGTGCCAGCAGTATCGGGACTAGCGGCCTAAATGAGCAGTTCTTC	CASSIGTSGLNEQFF
.	.	TRBJ2-7	TRBV9	TGTGCCAGCAGCCCAATGGGGAGAATCCCGGCCTACGAGCAGTACTTC	CASSPMGRIPAYEQYF
.	.	TRBJ2-7	TRBV7-2	TGTGCCAGCAGCCTCGTGGGTCAGGGAACCTACGAGCAGTACTTC	CASSLVGQGTYEQYF
.	.	TRBJ2-1	TRBV7-8	TGTGCCAGCAGCAACCAGGCGGGTACCTACAATGAGCAGTTCTTC	CASSNQAGTYNEQFF
.	.	TRBJ1-1	TRBV7-9	TGTGCCAGCAGAAACGCGGGGTGGAACACTGAAGCTTTCTTT	CASRNAGWNTEAFF
.	once	TRBJ1-2	TRBV27	TGTGCCAGCAGTTTTATAGGGGGAGAGAACTATGGCTACACCTTC	CASSFIGGENYGYTF
.	.	TRBJ2-1	TRBV19	TGTGCCAGTAGTCCCCTAGCAGATGAGCAGTTCTTC	CASSPLADEQFF
TRBD1	.	TRBJ1-2	TRBV5-6	TGTGCCAGCAGCTGGGACAGAATCAACTATGGCTACACCTTC	CASSWDRINYGYTF
TRBD1	.	TRBJ1-2	TRBV19	TGTGCCAGTAGTCTCTGGACAGGGGGGGATGGCTACACCTTC	CASSLWTGGDGYTF
TRBD1	.	TRBJ1-2	TRBV9	TGTGCCAGCAGCGATAACACCCTGGCAGGGGGCATTAGCTATGGCTACACCTTC	CASSDNTLAGGISYGYTF
.	few	TRBJ1-1	TRBV7-9	TGTGCCAGCAACTGGGGGGAGAACACTGAAGCTTTCTTT	CASNWGENTEAFF
.	.	TRBJ2-1	TRBV6-5	TGTGCCAGCAGTATAATTGGGGGGACTGAGCAGTTCTTC	CASSIIGGTEQFF
.	.	TRBJ1-1	TRBV4-1	TGCGCCAGCAGCCCCAGACAGAAGAACACTGAAGCTTTCTTT	CASSPRQKNTEAFF
TRBD1	.	TRBJ2-7	TRBV5-1	TGCGCCAGCAGCTTGGGCAGGGGGCTATCCTACGAGCAGTACTTC	CASSLGRGLSYEQYF
.	once	TRBJ2-5	TRBV9	TGTGCCAGCAGCGTAGGTCGGGACTGGACCCAGTACTTC	CASSVGRDWTQYF
.	.	TRBJ1-4	TRBV10-1	TGCGCCAGCAGTGAGTTCGGGGGTCCAGAAGAAAAACTGTTTTTT	CASSEFGGPEEKLFF
.	.	TRBJ1-2	TRBV28	TGTGCCAGCAGTTTTTGGTCGACTCTCGGCCCCTACTATGGCTACACCTTC	CASSFWSTLGPYYGYTF